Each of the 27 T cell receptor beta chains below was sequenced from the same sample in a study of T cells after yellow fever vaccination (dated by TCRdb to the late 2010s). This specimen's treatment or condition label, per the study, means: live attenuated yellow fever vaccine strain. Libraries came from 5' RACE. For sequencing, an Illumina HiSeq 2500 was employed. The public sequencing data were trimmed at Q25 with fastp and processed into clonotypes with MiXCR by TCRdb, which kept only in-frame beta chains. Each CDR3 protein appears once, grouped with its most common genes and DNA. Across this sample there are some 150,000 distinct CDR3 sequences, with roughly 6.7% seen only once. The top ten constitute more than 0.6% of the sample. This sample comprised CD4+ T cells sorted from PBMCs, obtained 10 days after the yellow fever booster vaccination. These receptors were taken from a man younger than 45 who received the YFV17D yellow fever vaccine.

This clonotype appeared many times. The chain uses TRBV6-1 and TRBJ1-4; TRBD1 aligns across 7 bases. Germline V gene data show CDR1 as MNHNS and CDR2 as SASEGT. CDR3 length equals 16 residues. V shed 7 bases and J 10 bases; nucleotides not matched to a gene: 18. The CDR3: CASTQSSGTVAGKLFF. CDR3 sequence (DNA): TGTGCCAGCACCCAATCATCCGGGACAGTGGCTGGAAAACTGTTTTTT.

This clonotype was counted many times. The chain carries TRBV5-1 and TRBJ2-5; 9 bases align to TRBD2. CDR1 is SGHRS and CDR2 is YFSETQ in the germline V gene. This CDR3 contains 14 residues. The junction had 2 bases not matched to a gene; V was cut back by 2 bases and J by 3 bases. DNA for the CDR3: TGCGCCAGCAGCTTCGAGCGGGAGGAAGAGACCCAGTACTTC. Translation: CASSFEREEETQYF.

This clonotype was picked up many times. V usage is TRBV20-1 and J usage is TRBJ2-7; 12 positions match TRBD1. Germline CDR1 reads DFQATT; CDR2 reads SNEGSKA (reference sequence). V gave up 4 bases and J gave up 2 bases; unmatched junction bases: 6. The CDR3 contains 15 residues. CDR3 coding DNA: TGCAGTGCTACAGGGACAGGGGGCTTAACCTACGAGCAGTACTTC. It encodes CSATGTGGLTYEQYF.

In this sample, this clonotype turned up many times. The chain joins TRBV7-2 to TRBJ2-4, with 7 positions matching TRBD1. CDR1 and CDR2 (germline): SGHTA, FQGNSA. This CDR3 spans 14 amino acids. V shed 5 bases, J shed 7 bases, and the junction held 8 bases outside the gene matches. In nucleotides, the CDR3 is TGTGCCAGCAGCCAGGGGACAGCCGCGAACATTCAGTACTTC. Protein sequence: CASSQGTAANIQYF.

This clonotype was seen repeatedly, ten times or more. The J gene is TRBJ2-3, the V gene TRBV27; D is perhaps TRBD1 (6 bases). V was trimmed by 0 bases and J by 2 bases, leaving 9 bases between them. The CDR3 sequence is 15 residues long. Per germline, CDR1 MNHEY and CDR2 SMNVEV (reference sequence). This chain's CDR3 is CASSLSNRATDTQYF. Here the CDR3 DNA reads TGTGCCAGCAGTTTATCGAACAGGGCCACAGATACGCAGTATTTT.

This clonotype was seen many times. The CDR3 bases are TGCAGTGCCCTAGCCCCCGGGGGTACCGGGGAGCTGTTTTTT. Translating gives CSALAPGGTGELFF. This sequence joins TRBV20-1 and TRBJ2-2; maybe TRBD2 (6 bases). The V gene lost 6 bases and the J gene lost 5 bases, with 16 bases spanning the gap. Looked up from germline, CDR1 is DFQATT and CDR2 is SNEGSKA (reference sequence). CDR3 length: 14 amino acids.

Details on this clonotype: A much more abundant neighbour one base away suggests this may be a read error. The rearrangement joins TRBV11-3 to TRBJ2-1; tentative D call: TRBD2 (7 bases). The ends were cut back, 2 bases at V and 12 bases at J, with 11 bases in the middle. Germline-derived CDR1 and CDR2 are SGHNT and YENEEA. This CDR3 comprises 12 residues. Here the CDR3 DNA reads TGTGCCAGCAGCTTAAGGGGGGGCATGCAGTTCTTC. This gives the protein CASSLRGGMQFF.

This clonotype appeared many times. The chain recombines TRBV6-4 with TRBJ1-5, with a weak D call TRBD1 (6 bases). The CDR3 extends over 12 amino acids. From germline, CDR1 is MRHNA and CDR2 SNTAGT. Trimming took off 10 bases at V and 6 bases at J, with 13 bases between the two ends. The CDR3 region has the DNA TGTGCCACCGAAACAGGGATTCAGCCCCAGCATTTT. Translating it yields CATETGIQPQHF.

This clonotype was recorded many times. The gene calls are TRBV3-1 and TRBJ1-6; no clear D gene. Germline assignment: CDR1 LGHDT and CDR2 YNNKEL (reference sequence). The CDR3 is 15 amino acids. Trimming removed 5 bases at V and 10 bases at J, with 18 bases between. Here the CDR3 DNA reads TGTGCCAGCAGCTCCCATGCACAGCTTCGATCACCCCTCCACTTT. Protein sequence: CASSSHAQLRSPLHF. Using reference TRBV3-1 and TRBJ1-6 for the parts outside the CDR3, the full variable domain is DTAVSQTPKYLVTQMGNDKSIKCEQNLGHDTMYWYKQDSKKFLKIMFSYNNKELIINETVPNRFSPKSPDKAHLNLHINSLELGDSAVYFCASSSHAQLRSPLHFGNGTRLTVT.

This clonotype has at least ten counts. The CDR3 DNA reads TGTGCCAGCACCCTAGTCGGGACAGGGAAGGATACGCAGTATTTT. It yields the protein CASTLVGTGKDTQYF. The gene calls are TRBV7-2 and TRBJ2-3; 9 bases are shared with TRBD1. The V gene end was trimmed by 7 bases and the J gene end by 6 bases; junction bases not matched to a gene: 11. CDR1 is SGHTA, CDR2 FQGNSA, per germline. The CDR3 has 15 amino acids.

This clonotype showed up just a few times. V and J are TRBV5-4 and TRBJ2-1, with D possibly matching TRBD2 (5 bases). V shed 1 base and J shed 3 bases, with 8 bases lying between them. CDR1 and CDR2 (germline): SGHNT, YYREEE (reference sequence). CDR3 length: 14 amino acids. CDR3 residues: CASSLPTSYNEQFF. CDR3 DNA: TGTGCCAGCAGCTTGCCTACTAGCTACAATGAGCAGTTCTTC. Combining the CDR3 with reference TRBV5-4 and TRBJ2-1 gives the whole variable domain ETGVTQSPTHLIKTRGQQVTLRCSSQSGHNTVSWYQQALGQGPQFIFQYYREEENGRGNFPPRFSGLQFPNYSSELNVNALELDDSALYLCASSLPTSYNEQFFGPGTRLTVL.

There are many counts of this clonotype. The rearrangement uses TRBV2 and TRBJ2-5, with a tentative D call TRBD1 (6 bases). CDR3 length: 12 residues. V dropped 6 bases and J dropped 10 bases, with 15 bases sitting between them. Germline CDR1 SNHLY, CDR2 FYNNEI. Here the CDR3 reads CASRAQGVIQYF. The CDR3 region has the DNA TGTGCCAGCAGGGCACAGGGAGTTATCCAGTACTTC. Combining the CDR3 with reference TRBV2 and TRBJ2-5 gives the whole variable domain EPEVTQTPSHQVTQMGQEVILRCVPISNHLYFYWYRQILGQKVEFLVSFYNNEISEKSEIFDDQFSVERPDGSNFTLKIRSTKLEDSAMYFCASRAQGVIQYFGPGTRLLVL.

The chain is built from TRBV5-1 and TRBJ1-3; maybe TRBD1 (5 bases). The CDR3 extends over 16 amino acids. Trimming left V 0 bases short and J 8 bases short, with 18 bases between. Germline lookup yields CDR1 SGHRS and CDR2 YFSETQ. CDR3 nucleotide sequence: TGCGCCAGCAGCTTGGAGGGACCGAGTCTCCGGGACACCATATATTTT. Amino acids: CASSLEGPSLRDTIYF.

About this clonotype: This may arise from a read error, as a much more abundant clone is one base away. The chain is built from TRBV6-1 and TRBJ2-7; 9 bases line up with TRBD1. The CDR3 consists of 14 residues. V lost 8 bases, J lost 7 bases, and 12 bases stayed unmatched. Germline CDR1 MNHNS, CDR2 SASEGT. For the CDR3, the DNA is TGTGCCAGCGTGACCGGGACAGGGTACGGAGAGCAGTACTTC. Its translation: CASVTGTGYGEQYF.

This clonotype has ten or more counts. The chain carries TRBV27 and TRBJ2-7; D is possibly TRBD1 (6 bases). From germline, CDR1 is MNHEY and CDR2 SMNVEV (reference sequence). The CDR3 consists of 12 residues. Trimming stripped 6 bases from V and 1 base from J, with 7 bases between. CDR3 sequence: CASRGASYEQYF. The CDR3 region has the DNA TGTGCCAGCAGGGGGGCGTCCTACGAGCAGTACTTC.

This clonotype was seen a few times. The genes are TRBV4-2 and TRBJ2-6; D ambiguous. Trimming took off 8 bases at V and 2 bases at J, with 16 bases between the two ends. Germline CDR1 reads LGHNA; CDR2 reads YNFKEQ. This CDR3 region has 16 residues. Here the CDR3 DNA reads TGTGCCAGCGGCCCCCGCCCCCTGACTGGGGCCAACGTCCTGACTTTC. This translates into CASGPRPLTGANVLTF.

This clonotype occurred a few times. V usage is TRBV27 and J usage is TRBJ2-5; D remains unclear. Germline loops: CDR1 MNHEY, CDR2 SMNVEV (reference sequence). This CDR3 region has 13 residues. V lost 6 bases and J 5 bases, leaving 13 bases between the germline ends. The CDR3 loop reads CASSHRETETQYF. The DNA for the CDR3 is TGTGCCAGCAGCCACCGTGAAACTGAGACCCAGTACTTC.

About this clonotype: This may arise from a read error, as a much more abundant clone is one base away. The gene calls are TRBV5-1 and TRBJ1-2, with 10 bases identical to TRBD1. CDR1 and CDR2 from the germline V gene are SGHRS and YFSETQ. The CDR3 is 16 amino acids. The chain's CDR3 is CVSSLGTGERNYGYTF. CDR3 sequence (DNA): TGCGTCAGCAGCTTGGGGACAGGGGAGCGTAACTATGGCTACACCTTC.

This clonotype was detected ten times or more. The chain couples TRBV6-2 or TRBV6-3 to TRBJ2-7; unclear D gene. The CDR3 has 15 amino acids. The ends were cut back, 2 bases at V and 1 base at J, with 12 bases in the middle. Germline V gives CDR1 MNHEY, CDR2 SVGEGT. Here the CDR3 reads CASSYARTKSYEQYF. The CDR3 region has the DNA TGTGCCAGCAGTTACGCCAGAACCAAGTCCTACGAGCAGTACTTC.

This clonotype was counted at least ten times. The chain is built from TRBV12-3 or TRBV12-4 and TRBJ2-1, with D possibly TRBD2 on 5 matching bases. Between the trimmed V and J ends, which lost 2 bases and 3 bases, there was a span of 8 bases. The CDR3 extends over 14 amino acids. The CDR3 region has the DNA TGTGCCAGCAGTTTAAAAGCGGTCTACAATGAGCAGTTCTTC. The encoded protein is CASSLKAVYNEQFF.

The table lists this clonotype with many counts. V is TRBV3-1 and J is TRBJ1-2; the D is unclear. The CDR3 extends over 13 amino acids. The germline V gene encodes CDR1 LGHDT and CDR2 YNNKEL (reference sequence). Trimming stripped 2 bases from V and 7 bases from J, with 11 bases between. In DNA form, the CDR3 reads TGTGCCAGCAGCCAACTTACAGCAGGTGGCTACACCTTC. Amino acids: CASSQLTAGGYTF.

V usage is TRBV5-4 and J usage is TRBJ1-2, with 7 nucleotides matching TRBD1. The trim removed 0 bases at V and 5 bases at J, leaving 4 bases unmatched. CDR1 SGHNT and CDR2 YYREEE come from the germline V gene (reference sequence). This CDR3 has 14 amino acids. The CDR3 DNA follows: TGTGCCAGCAGCTTGGGGACAGGAGCATATGGCTACACCTTC. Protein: CASSLGTGAYGYTF. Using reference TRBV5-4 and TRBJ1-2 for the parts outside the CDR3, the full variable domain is ETGVTQSPTHLIKTRGQQVTLRCSSQSGHNTVSWYQQALGQGPQFIFQYYREEENGRGNFPPRFSGLQFPNYSSELNVNALELDDSALYLCASSLGTGAYGYTFGSGTRLTVV.

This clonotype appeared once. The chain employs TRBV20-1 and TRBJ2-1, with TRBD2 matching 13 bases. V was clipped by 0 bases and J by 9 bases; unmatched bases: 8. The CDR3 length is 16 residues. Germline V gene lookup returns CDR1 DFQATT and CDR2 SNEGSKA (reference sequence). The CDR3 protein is CSARDPTSGRTAEQFF. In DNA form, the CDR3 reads TGCAGTGCTAGAGACCCGACTAGCGGGAGGACCGCTGAGCAGTTCTTC.

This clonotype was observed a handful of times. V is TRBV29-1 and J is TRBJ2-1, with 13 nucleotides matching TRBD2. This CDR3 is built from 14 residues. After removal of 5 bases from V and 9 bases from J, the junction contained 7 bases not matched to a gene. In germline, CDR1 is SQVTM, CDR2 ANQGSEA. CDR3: CSVRTSGGLGEQFF. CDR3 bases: TGCAGCGTTAGGACTAGCGGGGGCCTCGGTGAGCAGTTCTTC.

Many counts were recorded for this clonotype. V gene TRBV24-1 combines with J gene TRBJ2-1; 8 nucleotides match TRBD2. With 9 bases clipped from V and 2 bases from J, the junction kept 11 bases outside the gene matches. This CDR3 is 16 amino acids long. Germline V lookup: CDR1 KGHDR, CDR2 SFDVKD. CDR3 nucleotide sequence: TGTGCCACCGCCACAACTCCGGGACTAGCCTACAATGAGCAGTTCTTC. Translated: CATATTPGLAYNEQFF.

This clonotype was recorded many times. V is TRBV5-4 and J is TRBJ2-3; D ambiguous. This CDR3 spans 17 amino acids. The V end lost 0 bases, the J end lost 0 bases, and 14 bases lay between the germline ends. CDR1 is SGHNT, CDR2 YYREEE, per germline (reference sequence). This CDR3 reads CASSLDLIGASTDTQYF. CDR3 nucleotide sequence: TGTGCCAGCAGCTTGGATTTAATCGGTGCTAGCACAGATACGCAGTATTTT.

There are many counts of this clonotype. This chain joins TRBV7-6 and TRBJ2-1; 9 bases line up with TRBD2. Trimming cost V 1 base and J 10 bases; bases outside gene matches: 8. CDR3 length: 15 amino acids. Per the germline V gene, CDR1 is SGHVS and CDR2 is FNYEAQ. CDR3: CASSLGLAGRVEQFF. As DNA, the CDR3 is TGTGCCAGCAGCTTAGGCCTAGCGGGGCGGGTCGAGCAGTTCTTC.